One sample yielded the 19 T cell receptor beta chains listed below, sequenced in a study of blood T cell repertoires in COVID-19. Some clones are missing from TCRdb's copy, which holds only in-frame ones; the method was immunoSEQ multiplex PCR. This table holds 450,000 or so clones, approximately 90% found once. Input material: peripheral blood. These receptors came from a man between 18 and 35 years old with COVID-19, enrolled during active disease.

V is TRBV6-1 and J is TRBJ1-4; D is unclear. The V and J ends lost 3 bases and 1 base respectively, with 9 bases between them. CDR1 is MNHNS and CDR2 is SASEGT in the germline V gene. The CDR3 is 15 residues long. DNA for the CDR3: TGTGCCAGCAGTGACCTGAGTAGAACTAATGAAAAACTGTTTTTT. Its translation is CASSDLSRTNEKLFF.

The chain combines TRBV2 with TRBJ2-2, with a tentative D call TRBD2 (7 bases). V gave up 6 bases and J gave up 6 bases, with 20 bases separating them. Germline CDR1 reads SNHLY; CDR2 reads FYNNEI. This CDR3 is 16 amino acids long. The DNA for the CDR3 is TGTGCCAGCAGGGCAGAGGGGGAGGGCTTATCCGGGGAGCTGTTTTTT. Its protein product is CASRAEGEGLSGELFF.

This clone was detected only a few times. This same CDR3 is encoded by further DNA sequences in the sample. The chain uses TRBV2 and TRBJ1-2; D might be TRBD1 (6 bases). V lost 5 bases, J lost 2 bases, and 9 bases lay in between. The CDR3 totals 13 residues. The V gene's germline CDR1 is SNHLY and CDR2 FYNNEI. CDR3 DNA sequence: TGTGCCAGCAGTCCAACAGGGAACTATGGCTACACCTTC. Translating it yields CASSPTGNYGYTF.

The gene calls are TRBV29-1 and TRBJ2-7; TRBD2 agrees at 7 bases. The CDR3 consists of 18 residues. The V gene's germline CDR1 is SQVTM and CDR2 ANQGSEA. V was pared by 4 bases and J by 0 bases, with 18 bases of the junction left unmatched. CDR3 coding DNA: TGCAGCGTTGCGGAAGCGTCTTCGGGGCTAGCGGTCTCCTACGAGCAGTACTTC. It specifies CSVAEASSGLAVSYEQYF.

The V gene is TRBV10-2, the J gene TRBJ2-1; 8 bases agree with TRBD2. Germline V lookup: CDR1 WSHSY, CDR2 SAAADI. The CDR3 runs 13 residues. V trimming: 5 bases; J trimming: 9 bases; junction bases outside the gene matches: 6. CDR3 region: CASSPGGRIEQFF. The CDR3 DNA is TGCGCCAGCAGTCCGGGGGGGCGGATTGAGCAGTTCTTC.

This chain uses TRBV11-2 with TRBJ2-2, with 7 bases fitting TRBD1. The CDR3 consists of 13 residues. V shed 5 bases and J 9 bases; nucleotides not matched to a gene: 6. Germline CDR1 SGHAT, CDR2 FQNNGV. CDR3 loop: CASSTGVKRELFF. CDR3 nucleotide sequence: TGTGCCAGCAGCACAGGGGTGAAGCGGGAGCTGTTTTTT. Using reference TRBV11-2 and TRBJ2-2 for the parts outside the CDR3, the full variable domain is EAGVAQSPRYKIIEKRQSVAFWCNPISGHATLYWYQQILGQGPKLLIQFQNNGVVDDSQLPKDRFSAERLKGVDSTLKIQPAKLEDSAVYLCASSTGVKRELFFGEGSRLTVL.

CDR3 coding DNA: TGCGCCAGCAGCCAAGGCAGGGACGAGCAGTACTTC. Its translation is CASSQGRDEQYF. V is TRBV4-1 and J is TRBJ2-7, with D perhaps matching TRBD1 (5 bases). Trimming took off 1 base at V and 5 bases at J, with 6 bases between the two ends. The germline V gene has CDR1 MGHRA and CDR2 YSYEKL. The CDR3 extends over 12 amino acids.

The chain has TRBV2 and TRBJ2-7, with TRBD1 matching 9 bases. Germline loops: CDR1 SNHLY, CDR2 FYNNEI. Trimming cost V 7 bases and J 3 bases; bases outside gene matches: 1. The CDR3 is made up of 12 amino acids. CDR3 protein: CASKGQGYEQYF. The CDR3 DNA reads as TGTGCCAGCAAGGGACAGGGCTACGAGCAGTACTTC.

The CDR3 DNA reads TGCGCCAGCAGCTTTGGACAGGAAAATTCACCCCTCCACTTT. It specifies CASSFGQENSPLHF. The chain carries TRBV5-1 and TRBJ1-6; 7 bases are shared with TRBD1. This CDR3 spans 14 amino acids. Trimming removed 2 bases from V and 7 bases from J; junction bases left unmatched: 3. Germline CDR1 SGHRS, CDR2 YFSETQ. The full variable domain, completed using reference TRBV5-1 and TRBJ1-6, is KAGVTQTPRYLIKTRGQQVTLSCSPISGHRSVSWYQQTPGQGLQFLFEYFSETQRNKGNFPGRFSGRQFSNSRSEMNVSTLELGDSALYLCASSFGQENSPLHFGNGTRLTVT.

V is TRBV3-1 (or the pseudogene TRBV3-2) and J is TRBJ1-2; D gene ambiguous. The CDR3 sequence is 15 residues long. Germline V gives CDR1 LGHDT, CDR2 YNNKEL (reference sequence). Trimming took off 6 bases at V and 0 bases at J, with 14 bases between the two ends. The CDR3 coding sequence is TGTGCCAGCAGGCCAAGTTCCCGGTCTAACTATGGCTACACCTTC. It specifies CASRPSSRSNYGYTF.

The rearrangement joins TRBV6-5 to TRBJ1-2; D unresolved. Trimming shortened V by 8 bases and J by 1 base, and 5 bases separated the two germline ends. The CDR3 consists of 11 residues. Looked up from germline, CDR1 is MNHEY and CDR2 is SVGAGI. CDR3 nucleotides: TGTGCCAGCGCGAATAACTATGGCTACACCTTC. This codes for CASANNYGYTF.

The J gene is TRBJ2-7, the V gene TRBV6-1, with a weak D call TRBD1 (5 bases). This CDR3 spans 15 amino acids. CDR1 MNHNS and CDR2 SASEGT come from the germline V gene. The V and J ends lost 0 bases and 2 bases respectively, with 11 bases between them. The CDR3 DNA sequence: TGTGCCAGCAGTGAAGCCCTACAGGTTCCCTACGAGCAGTACTTC. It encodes CASSEALQVPYEQYF.

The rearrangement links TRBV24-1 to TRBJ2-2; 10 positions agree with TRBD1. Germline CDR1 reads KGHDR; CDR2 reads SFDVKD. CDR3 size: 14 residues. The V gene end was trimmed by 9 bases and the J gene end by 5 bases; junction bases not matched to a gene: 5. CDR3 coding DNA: TGTGCCACCGAAGACAGGGGGCGAACCGGGGAGCTGTTTTTT. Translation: CATEDRGRTGELFF.

DNA for the CDR3: TGTGCCAGCAGTTTGTCCTCTAGCAATCAGCCCCAGCATTTT. Translating it yields CASSLSSSNQPQHF. The gene calls are TRBV6-5 and TRBJ1-5; D remains unclear. Germline CDR1 and CDR2: MNHEY and SVGAGI. The CDR3 extends over 14 amino acids. Deletions cut 4 bases from V and 0 bases from J, with 7 bases between.

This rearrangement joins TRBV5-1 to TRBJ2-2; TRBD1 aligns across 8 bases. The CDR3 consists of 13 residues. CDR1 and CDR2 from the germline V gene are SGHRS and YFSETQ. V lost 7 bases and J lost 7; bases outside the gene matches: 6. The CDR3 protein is CASWTGQIGELFF. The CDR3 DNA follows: TGCGCCAGCTGGACAGGGCAAATCGGGGAGCTGTTTTTT.

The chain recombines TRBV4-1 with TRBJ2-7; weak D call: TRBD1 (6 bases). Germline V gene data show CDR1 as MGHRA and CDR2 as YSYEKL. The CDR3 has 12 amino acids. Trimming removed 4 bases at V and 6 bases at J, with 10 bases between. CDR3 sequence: CASSRTGTEQYF. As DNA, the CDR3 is TGCGCCAGCAGCCGCACAGGGACCGAGCAGTACTTC.

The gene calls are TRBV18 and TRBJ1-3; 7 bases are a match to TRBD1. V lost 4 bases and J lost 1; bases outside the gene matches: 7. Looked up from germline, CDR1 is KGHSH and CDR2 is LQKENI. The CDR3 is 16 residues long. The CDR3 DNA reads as TGTGCCAGCTCACGACAGGGAGTGCTTTCTGGAAACACCATATATTTT. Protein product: CASSRQGVLSGNTIYF.

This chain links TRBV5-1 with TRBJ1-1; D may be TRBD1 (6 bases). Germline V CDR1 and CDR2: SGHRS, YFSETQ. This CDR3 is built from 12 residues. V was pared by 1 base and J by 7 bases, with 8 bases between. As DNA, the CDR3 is TGCGCCAGCAGCTTGCAACAGGGTGAAGCTTTCTTT. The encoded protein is CASSLQQGEAFF.

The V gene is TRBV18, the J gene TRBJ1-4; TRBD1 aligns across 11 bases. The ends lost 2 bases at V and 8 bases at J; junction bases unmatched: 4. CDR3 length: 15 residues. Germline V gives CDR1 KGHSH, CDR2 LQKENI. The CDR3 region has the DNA TGTGCCAGCTCACCAGGACAGGGGGCAACCGAAAAACTGTTTTTT. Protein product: CASSPGQGATEKLFF.